This note documents a single TCR beta chain sequence. Its matching antigen is unknown. The source of the sample is a study of OX40 agonist ivuxolimab in advanced cancers. Across the whole study: Past anti-PD-1, anti-PD-L1 or anti-CTLA-4 therapy was accepted, and roughly 42% had received some.

Some clones are missing from TCRdb's copy, which holds only in-frame ones; the method was immunoSEQ multiplex PCR. The sample shows tens of thousands of clones, around 90% of them seen only once. Study findings and constraints: People who partly responded at 0.1-3.0 mg/kg had some of the least clonal expansion seen. Researchers report that CD8+ T cells had, on average, more expanded clones than CD4+.

Germline trimming cut 0 bases from V and 2 bases from J; bases unmatched to any gene: 6. The germline V gene has CDR1 MGHRA and CDR2 YSYEKL. The CDR3 length is 17 residues. The V gene is TRBV4-1, the J gene TRBJ2-3, with TRBD2 matching over 9 bases. Specimen: CD4+ or CD8+ T cells sorted from blood, collected in a trial of the OX40 agonist ivuxolimab. The origin of this receptor is an adult with an advanced solid tumor such as melanoma, head and neck, liver or kidney cancer. As DNA, the CDR3 is TGCGCCAGCAGCCAAGAAACGAGCGGGAGGCACACAGATACGCAGTATTTT. The encoded protein is CASSQETSGRHTDTQYF.